A single sample gave rise to the 30 T cell receptor beta chains below, sequenced in a study. MiXCR, run by TCRdb on the 5' RACE reads, gives a single entry per CDR3 protein. This table has 45,000 to 70,000 distinct CDR3 sequences, around 28% appearing once. Specimen: tumor-infiltrating memory CD4+ T cells sorted from the breast tumor. This sample's subset: memory CD4+ T cells, CD4+CD45RO+CD25-. The receptor source for this set is a female donor with breast cancer.

In its sample, this clonotype was seen a few times. This chain connects TRBV29-1 to TRBJ1-5; TRBD1 might be the D (5 bases). In germline, CDR1 is SQVTM, CDR2 ANQGSEA. The V gene lost 2 bases and the J gene lost 2 bases, with 13 bases spanning the gap. The CDR3 runs 15 residues. The CDR3 spells CSVELGGSGNQPQHF. The CDR3 coding sequence is TGCAGCGTTGAATTGGGGGGATCGGGCAATCAGCCCCAGCATTTT.

This clonotype was counted between two and nine times. The chain uses TRBV20-1 and TRBJ1-5, with D possibly TRBD1 on 6 matching bases. The length of the CDR3 is 16 residues. Trimming took off 6 bases at V and 2 bases at J, with 20 bases between the two ends. Germline V gives CDR1 DFQATT, CDR2 SNEGSKA (reference sequence). CDR3 sequence (DNA): TGCAGTGCCCTAGAGGATTGGGGGGGCGGCAATCAGCCCCAGCATTTT. Residues: CSALEDWGGGNQPQHF.

The chain couples TRBV4-2 to TRBJ2-2, with 7 bases matching TRBD2. CDR1 and CDR2 from the germline V gene are LGHNA and YNFKEQ. Germline trimming cut 0 bases from V and 2 bases from J; bases unmatched to any gene: 6. The CDR3 spans 17 residues. DNA for the CDR3: TGTGCCAGCAGCCAAGATAAAGGGACTACTAACACCGGGGAGCTGTTTTTT. This sequence encodes CASSQDKGTTNTGELFF.

The rearrangement joins TRBV4-3 to TRBJ1-2, with unresolved D. CDR3 length: 16 residues. Trimming left V 3 bases short and J 1 base short, with 15 bases between. Germline-derived CDR1 and CDR2 are LGHNA and YSLEER. The CDR3 here is CASSQDWADFNYGYTF. The CDR3 DNA follows: TGCGCCAGCAGCCAGGACTGGGCGGACTTTAACTATGGCTACACCTTC.

The genes are TRBV11-2 and TRBJ1-3, with D unresolved. The CDR3 spans 17 residues. CDR1 is SGHAT, CDR2 FQNNGV, per germline. V shed 3 bases and J shed 1 base, with 16 bases lying between them. This CDR3 is CASSLGLWEQSGNTIYF. CDR3 in DNA: TGTGCCAGCAGCTTGGGGTTGTGGGAGCAGTCTGGAAACACCATATATTTT.

This clonotype was observed many times. The junction departs from the called germline gene at one end, perhaps through a read error. The CDR3 DNA is TGCAGCGCTAGTGGTAGGGGCCCCGGAGGTTATGGCTACACCTTC. It encodes CSASGRGPGGYGYTF. The V gene is TRBV20-1, the J gene TRBJ1-2; the D gene is possibly TRBD1 (5 bases). Germline CDR1 is DFQATT and CDR2 is SNEGSKA (reference sequence). The CDR3 loop spans 15 amino acids.

V and J are TRBV6-2 or TRBV6-3 and TRBJ2-7; D is undetermined. CDR1 is MNHEY, CDR2 SVGEGT, per germline. The V gene lost 7 bases and the J gene lost 7 bases, with 17 bases spanning the gap. This CDR3 spans 13 amino acids. The CDR3 loop reads CASTLTETWEQYF. DNA for the CDR3: TGTGCCAGCACCCTGACCGAGACGTGGGAGCAGTACTTC.

The CDR3 sequence: CASSQRTGTPYNEQFF. CDR3 sequence (DNA): TGTGCCAGCTCTCAGAGAACCGGGACTCCCTACAATGAGCAGTTCTTC. This chain joins TRBV12-3 or TRBV12-4 and TRBJ2-1, with a tentative D call TRBD2 (6 bases). The CDR3 totals 16 residues. V was pared by 8 bases and J by 2 bases, with 19 bases between.

The gene calls are TRBV20-1 and TRBJ1-1; D gene uncertain. Trimming took 5 bases from V and 2 from J, leaving 12 bases between them. The CDR3 length is 13 residues. Germline CDR1 and CDR2: DFQATT and SNEGSKA (reference sequence). CDR3 residues: CSAVPHGNTEAFF. The DNA of the CDR3 is TGCAGTGCTGTCCCCCACGGCAACACTGAAGCTTTCTTT.

This clonotype was seen a handful of times. The chain employs TRBV7-9 and TRBJ1-3; no clear D. The germline gives CDR1 SEHNR, CDR2 FQNEAQ (reference sequence). Deletions cut 5 bases from V and 8 bases from J, with 13 bases between. The length of the CDR3 is 13 residues. Here the CDR3 DNA reads TGTGCCAGCAGCCGCCGGGCTACGGACACCATATATTTT. Translated: CASSRRATDTIYF. The full variable domain, with the rest looked up from reference TRBV7-9 and TRBJ1-3, is DTGVSQNPRHKITKRGQNVTFRCDPISEHNRLYWYRQTLGQGPEFLTYFQNEAQLEKSRLLSDRFSAERPKGSFSTLEIQRTEQGDSAMYLCASSRRATDTIYFGEGSWLTVV.

The V gene is TRBV7-9, the J gene TRBJ2-7; D perhaps matches TRBD2 (6 bases). Germline V lookup: CDR1 SEHNR, CDR2 FQNEAQ (reference sequence). The CDR3 is made up of 16 amino acids. V was pared by 7 bases and J by 2 bases, with 21 bases between. CDR3 protein: CASIGTDTSGTYEQYF. The CDR3 DNA reads as TGTGCCAGCATTGGGACTGATACGAGCGGAACCTACGAGCAGTACTTC.

On this clonotype: One end of the junction is discordant with germline, which a read error may explain. J is TRBJ1-4 and V is TRBV5-1; D perhaps matches TRBD1 (5 bases). Germline loops: CDR1 SGHRS, CDR2 YFSETQ. The CDR3 is made up of 15 amino acids. Here the CDR3 DNA reads TGCGCCAGCAGTCAGGGCCAAGCAACTAATGAAAAACAGTTTTTT. It encodes CASSQGQATNEKQFF.

This rearrangement joins TRBV12-3 or TRBV12-4 to TRBJ1-5; D is undetermined. The CDR3 covers 13 residues. The ends were cut back, 1 base at V and 9 bases at J, with 10 bases in the middle. The CDR3 region has the DNA TGTGCCAGCAGTTTAGGATTCGATGGGCCCCAGCATTTT. Its translation is CASSLGFDGPQHF.

This clonotype showed up just a few times. V gene TRBV6-6 combines with J gene TRBJ2-5; possibly TRBD1 for D (6 bases). The CDR3 spans 15 residues. V was pared by 4 bases and J by 5 bases, with 17 bases between. Germline assignment: CDR1 MNHNY and CDR2 SVGAGI (reference sequence). Here the CDR3 DNA reads TGTGCCAGCAGTTCGCCCATCAGGGGCGACGAGACCCAGTACTTC. Translation gives CASSSPIRGDETQYF.

Here the CDR3 reads CASSLGTPTPNTGELFF. CDR3 sequence (DNA): TGTGCCAGCAGCTTGGGGACCCCGACCCCGAACACCGGGGAGCTGTTTTTT. V is TRBV5-6 and J is TRBJ2-2; no clear D gene. The germline gives CDR1 SGHDT, CDR2 YYEEEE. The V gene lost 0 bases and the J gene lost 0 bases, with 12 bases spanning the gap. There are 17 residues in the CDR3.

In this sample, this clonotype turned up a few times. The V gene is TRBV6-2 or TRBV6-3, the J gene TRBJ1-1, with D possibly matching TRBD1 (5 bases). This CDR3 has 19 amino acids. Germline-derived CDR1 and CDR2 are MNHEY and SVGEGT. The germline V and J ends were trimmed by 8 bases and 7 bases, with 35 bases remaining between them. The CDR3 bases are TGTGCCAGCTCCAATAAGGGGATCCGATCGGCCGGAGGGGCTTATGAAGCTTTCTTT. Amino acid sequence: CASSNKGIRSAGGAYEAFF.

The rearrangement links TRBV4-1 to TRBJ1-1, with 10 nucleotides matching TRBD1. The germline CDR1 and CDR2 sequences are MGHRA and YSYEKL. This CDR3 is 15 amino acids long. V shed 7 bases and J 5 bases; nucleotides not matched to a gene: 10. The CDR3 DNA follows: TGCGCCAGCACCCGACAGGGGGCATGGGGGACTGAAGCTTTCTTT. Amino acids: CASTRQGAWGTEAFF.

In its sample, this clonotype was seen a few times. V is TRBV4-1 and J is TRBJ1-2; D ambiguous. Deletions cut 1 base from V and 6 bases from J, with 9 bases between. The CDR3 runs to 13 residues. In germline, CDR1 is MGHRA, CDR2 YSYEKL. The CDR3 DNA reads as TGCGCCAGCAGCCAAGGACACTTCGATGGCTACACCTTC. Residues: CASSQGHFDGYTF.

This clonotype turned up a few times. The chain combines TRBV7-2 with TRBJ1-5; D unclear. The CDR3 is made up of 13 amino acids. Germline V lookup: CDR1 SGHTA, CDR2 FQGNSA. The V end was cut by 1 base, the J end by 5 bases, with 6 bases between. The DNA for the CDR3 is TGTGCCAGCAGCTTAGTTAGATATCAGCCCCAGCATTTT. Its protein product is CASSLVRYQPQHF. Drawing the rest from reference TRBV7-2 and TRBJ1-5, the complete variable domain is GAGVSQSPSNKVTEKGKDVELRCDPISGHTALYWYRQSLGQGLEFLIYFQGNSAPDKSGLPSDRFSAERTGGSVSTLTIQRTQQEDSAVYLCASSLVRYQPQHFGDGTRLSIL.

Many counts were recorded for this clonotype. The chain carries TRBV6-5 and TRBJ1-4; TRBD1 might be the D (6 bases). CDR3 length equals 13 residues. V dropped 8 bases and J dropped 8 bases, with 15 bases sitting between them. Germline lookup yields CDR1 MNHEY and CDR2 SVGAGI. The CDR3 DNA reads as TGTGCCAGCCCGCAGGGGCTTGGAGAAAAACTGTTTTTT. Encoded protein: CASPQGLGEKLFF.

This clonotype was recorded at least ten times. The chain is built from TRBV12-3 or TRBV12-4 and TRBJ1-2; D is ambiguous. This CDR3 is built from 11 residues. With 5 bases removed from V and 3 bases from J, the gap between germline ends came to 4 bases. CDR3 sequence reads: CASSRDYGYTF. CDR3 DNA: TGTGCCAGCAGTCGAGACTATGGCTACACCTTC.

This clonotype was seen a few times. The V call is TRBV18, the J call TRBJ2-3; 13 bases map to TRBD2. This CDR3 contains 16 residues. Losses at the gene ends were 5 bases for V and 7 bases for J; bases not matched to a gene: 9. Germline lookup yields CDR1 KGHSH and CDR2 LQKENI. CDR3 in amino acids: CASSSAGTSGKYTQYF. The CDR3 DNA reads as TGTGCCAGCTCAAGCGCCGGGACTAGCGGGAAGTATACGCAGTATTTT.

Turning to this clonotype: A much larger clonotype is one base distant, so this may be a read error. The chain has TRBV29-1 and TRBJ2-1, with D unresolved. Trimming took off 7 bases at V and 1 base at J, with 8 bases between the two ends. The germline CDR1 and CDR2 sequences are SQVTM and ANQGSEA. This CDR3 is built from 12 residues. This CDR3 is CSADSSYNEQFF. The CDR3 DNA follows: TGCAGCGCTGACTCTTCCTACAATGAGCAGTTCTTC.

This clonotype was seen only a few times. Written as DNA, the CDR3 is TGTGCCAGCAGCTTTCGGGGGGGGACAGGGGTTCGCGAGCAGTACTTC. It specifies CASSFRGGTGVREQYF. This chain links TRBV7-2 with TRBJ2-7; 10 nucleotides match TRBD1. Germline CDR1 reads SGHTA; CDR2 reads FQGNSA. V shed 3 bases, J shed 6 bases, and the junction held 11 bases outside the gene matches. The length of the CDR3 is 16 residues.

The J gene is TRBJ1-1, the V gene TRBV3-1; TRBD1 might be the D (5 bases). The CDR3 is 12 residues long. Germline V gives CDR1 LGHDT, CDR2 YNNKEL (reference sequence). With 3 bases removed from V and 8 bases from J, the gap between germline ends came to 10 bases. The CDR3 here is CASSQAHREAFF. The CDR3 DNA follows: TGTGCCAGCAGCCAGGCGCACAGGGAAGCTTTCTTT.

This clonotype showed up just a few times. This chain links TRBV7-9 with TRBJ1-5; D unresolved. This CDR3 has 16 amino acids. Germline assignment: CDR1 SEHNR and CDR2 FQNEAQ (reference sequence). Trimming took off 0 bases at V and 3 bases at J, with 12 bases between the two ends. CDR3 region: CASSLAPDGLNQPQHF. The CDR3 DNA reads TGTGCCAGCAGCTTAGCTCCGGACGGCCTCAATCAGCCCCAGCATTTT.

This chain links TRBV10-3 with TRBJ2-5; 10 bases map to TRBD2. Germline-derived CDR1 and CDR2 are ENHRY and SYGVKD. With V trimmed by 6 bases and J by 4 bases, 5 bases remained unmatched. The length of the CDR3 is 14 residues. CDR3 protein: CAIRSERGGETQYF. The CDR3 nucleotides read TGTGCCATCAGAAGCGAGCGGGGGGGAGAGACCCAGTACTTC.

This clonotype was counted a few times. CDR3 nucleotide sequence: TGTGCCAGCAGCCAAGATAGCGTCGATGAGCAGTTCTTC. This translates into CASSQDSVDEQFF. J is TRBJ2-1 and V is TRBV7-3, with D possibly TRBD2 on 5 matching bases. Trimming took off 5 bases at V and 8 bases at J, with 13 bases between the two ends. CDR1 and CDR2 from the germline V gene are SGHTA and FQGTGA. The CDR3 extends over 13 amino acids.

The chain has TRBV7-2 and TRBJ1-1, with D possibly being TRBD1 (5 bases). The V end lost 4 bases, the J end lost 5 bases, and 20 bases lay between the germline ends. Germline V gene lookup returns CDR1 SGHTA and CDR2 FQGNSA. The CDR3 extends over 16 amino acids. CDR3 nucleotides: TGTGCCAGCAGCTCAACCGCCGGGACGACGGGGACTGAAGCTTTCTTT. Its protein product is CASSSTAGTTGTEAFF.

This clonotype was observed a few times. The J gene is TRBJ2-1, the V gene TRBV6-5; D uncertain. Germline loops: CDR1 MNHEY, CDR2 SVGAGI. The CDR3 sequence is 13 residues long. The V gene lost 5 bases and the J gene lost 3 bases, with 8 bases spanning the gap. The CDR3 protein is CASSGPNYNEQFF. CDR3 bases: TGTGCCAGCAGTGGACCGAACTACAATGAGCAGTTCTTC.